This TCR beta chain originates from a study of blood T cell repertoires in COVID-19. Measured with immunoSEQ multiplex PCR; TCRdb has only the in-frame clones, and not every one. The sample lists 150,000 to 200,000 clones; about 84% were seen once. This receptor was taken from a man between 45 and 60 years old who had recovered from COVID-19. Sequencing input: PBMCs or T cells enriched from blood (not recorded which).

The CDR3 reads CAWSEQATNYGYTF. CDR3 DNA: TGTGCCTGGAGTGAGCAGGCCACTAACTATGGCTACACCTTC. The genes are TRBV30 and TRBJ1-2, with no clear D. CDR3 length: 14 residues. V was trimmed by 1 base and J by 0 bases, leaving 9 bases between them. Germline V gives CDR1 GTSNPN, CDR2 SVGIG (reference sequence).